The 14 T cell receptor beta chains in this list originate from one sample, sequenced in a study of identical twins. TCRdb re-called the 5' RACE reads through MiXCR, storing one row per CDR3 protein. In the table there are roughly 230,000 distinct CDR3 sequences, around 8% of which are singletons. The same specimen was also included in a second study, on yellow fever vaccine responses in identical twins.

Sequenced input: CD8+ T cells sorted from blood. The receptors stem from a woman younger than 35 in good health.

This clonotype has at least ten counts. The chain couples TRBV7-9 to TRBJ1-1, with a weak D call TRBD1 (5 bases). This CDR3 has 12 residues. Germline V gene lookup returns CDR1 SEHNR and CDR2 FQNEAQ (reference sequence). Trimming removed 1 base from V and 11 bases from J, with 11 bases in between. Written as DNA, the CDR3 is TGTGCCAGCAGCTTAGGCAGGGTCCGGGCTTTCTTT. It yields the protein CASSLGRVRAFF.

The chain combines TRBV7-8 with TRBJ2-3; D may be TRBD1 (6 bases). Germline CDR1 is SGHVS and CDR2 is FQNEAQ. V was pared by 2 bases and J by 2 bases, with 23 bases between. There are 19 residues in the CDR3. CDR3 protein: CASSLTGKRSQSITDTQYF. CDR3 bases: TGTGCCAGCAGCTTAACAGGGAAGAGGAGTCAATCGATCACAGATACGCAGTATTTT.

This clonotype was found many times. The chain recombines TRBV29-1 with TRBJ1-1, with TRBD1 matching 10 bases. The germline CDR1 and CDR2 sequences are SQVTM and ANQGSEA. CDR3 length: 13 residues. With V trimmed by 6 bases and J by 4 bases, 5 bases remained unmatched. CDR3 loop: CSVPGTGATEAFF. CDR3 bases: TGCAGCGTCCCAGGGACAGGGGCCACTGAAGCTTTCTTT.

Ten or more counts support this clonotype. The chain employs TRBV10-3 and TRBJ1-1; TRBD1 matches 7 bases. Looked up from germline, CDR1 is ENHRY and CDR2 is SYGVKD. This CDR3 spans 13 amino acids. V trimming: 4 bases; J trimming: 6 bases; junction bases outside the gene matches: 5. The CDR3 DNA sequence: TGTGCCATCAGTGTCGGGACAGTACCTGAAGCTTTCTTT. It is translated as CAISVGTVPEAFF.

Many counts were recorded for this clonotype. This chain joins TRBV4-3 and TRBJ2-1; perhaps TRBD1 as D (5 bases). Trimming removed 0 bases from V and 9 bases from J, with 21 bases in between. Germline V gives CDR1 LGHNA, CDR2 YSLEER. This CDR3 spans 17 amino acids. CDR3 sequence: CASSQDRGPIVDGEQFF. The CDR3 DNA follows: TGCGCCAGCAGCCAAGATAGGGGCCCCATCGTGGATGGTGAGCAGTTCTTC.

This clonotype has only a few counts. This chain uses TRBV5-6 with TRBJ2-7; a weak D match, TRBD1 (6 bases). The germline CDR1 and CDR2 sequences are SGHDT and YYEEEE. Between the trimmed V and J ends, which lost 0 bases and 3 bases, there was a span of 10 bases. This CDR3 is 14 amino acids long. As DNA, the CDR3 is TGTGCCAGCAGCTTGGGCAGGGGAAACTACGAGCAGTACTTC. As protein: CASSLGRGNYEQYF.

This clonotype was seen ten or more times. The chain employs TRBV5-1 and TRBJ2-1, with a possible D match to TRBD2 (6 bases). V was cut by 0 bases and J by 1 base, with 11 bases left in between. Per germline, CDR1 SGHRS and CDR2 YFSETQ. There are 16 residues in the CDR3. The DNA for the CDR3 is TGCGCCAGCAGCTTGGACGGGAGTGTTTCCTACAATGAGCAGTTCTTC. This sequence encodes CASSLDGSVSYNEQFF.

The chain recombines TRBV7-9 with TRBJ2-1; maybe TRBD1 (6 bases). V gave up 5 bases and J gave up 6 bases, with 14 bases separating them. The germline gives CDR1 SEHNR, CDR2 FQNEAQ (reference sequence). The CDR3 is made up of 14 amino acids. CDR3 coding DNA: TGTGCCAGCAGCCTACCTACAGGGACCAATGAGCAGTTCTTC. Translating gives CASSLPTGTNEQFF.

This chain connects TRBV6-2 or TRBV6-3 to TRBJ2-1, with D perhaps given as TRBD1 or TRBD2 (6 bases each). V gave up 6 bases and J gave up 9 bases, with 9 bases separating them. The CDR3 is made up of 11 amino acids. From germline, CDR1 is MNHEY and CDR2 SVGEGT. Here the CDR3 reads CASRWGAEQFF. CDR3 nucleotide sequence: TGTGCCAGCAGGTGGGGGGCTGAGCAGTTCTTC.

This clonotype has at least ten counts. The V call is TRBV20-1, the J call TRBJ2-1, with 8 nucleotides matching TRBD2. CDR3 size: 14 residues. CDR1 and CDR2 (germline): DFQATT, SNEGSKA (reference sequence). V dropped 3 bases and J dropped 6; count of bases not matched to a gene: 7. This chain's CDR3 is CSASRPSGGNEQFF. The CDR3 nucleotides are TGCAGTGCTAGCCGTCCCAGCGGGGGCAATGAGCAGTTCTTC.

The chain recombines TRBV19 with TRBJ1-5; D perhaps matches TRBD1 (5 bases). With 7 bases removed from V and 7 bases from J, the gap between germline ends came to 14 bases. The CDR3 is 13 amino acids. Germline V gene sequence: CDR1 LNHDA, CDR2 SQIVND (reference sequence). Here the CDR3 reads CASTWEGRQPQHF. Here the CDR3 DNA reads TGTGCCAGTACGTGGGAGGGGAGGCAGCCCCAGCATTTT.

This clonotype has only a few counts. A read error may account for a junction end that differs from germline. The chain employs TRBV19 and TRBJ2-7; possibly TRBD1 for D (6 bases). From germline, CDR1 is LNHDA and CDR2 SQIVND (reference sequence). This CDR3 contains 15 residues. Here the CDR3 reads CASSILGTPSSEQYF. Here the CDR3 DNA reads TGTGCCAGTAGTATCTTGGGGACACCCTCCTCCGAGCAGTACTTC. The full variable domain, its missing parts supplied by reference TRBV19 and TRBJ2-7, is DGGITQSPKYLFRKEGQNVTLSCEQNLNHDAMYWYRQDPGQGLRLIYYSQIVNDFQKGDIAEGYSVSREKKESFPLTVTSAQKNPTAFYLCASSILGTPSSEQYFGPGTRLTVT.

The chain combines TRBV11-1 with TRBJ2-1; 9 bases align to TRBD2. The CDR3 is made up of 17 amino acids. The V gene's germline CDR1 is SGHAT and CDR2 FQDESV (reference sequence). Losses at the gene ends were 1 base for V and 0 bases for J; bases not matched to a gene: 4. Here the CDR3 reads CASSLVLAGSSYNEQFF. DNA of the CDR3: TGTGCCAGCAGCTTAGTGCTAGCGGGGAGCTCCTACAATGAGCAGTTCTTC. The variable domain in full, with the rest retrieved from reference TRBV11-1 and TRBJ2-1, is EAEVAQSPRYKITEKSQAVAFWCDPISGHATLYWYRQILGQGPELLVQFQDESVVDDSQLPKDRFSAERLKGVDSTLKIQPAELGDSAMYLCASSLVLAGSSYNEQFFGPGTRLTVL.

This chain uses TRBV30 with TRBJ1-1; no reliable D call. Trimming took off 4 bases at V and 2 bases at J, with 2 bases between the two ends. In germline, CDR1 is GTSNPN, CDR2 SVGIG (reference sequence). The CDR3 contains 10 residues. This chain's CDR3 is CAWTNTEAFF. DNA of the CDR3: TGTGCCTGGACTAACACTGAAGCTTTCTTT.